The 5 T cell receptor beta chains presented below share a single source sample, sequenced in a study of regulatory T cells in long-lasting Graves disease. Arm-PCR of CDR3 regions and iRepertoire HTBI primers were used to build TCR beta libraries. TCRdb itself ran the multiplex PCR reads through MiXCR, one entry per CDR3 protein. The data hold a few hundred thousand distinct CDR3 sequences, with about 23% observed a single time. The time point is: persistent/refractory GD, antithyroid drugs over 5 years with positive TRAb. After RNA was extracted from PBMCs, the TCR library was made from it. The sample here was peripheral blood mononuclear cells (PBMCs), taken when the disease was refractory, from a patient treated with antithyroid drugs. The source of these receptors is a woman aged 40 to 49 with Graves disease.

This clonotype was seen many times. V gene TRBV12-3 or TRBV12-4 combines with J gene TRBJ1-6, with 10 bases identical to TRBD1. The CDR3 consists of 16 residues. Trimming removed 6 bases from V and 7 bases from J; junction bases left unmatched: 9. CDR3 residues: CASSRGQGRRNSPLHF. CDR3 in DNA: TGTGCCAGCAGCCGGGGACAGGGGCGCAGAAATTCACCCCTCCACTTT.

This rearrangement joins TRBV10-3 to TRBJ2-7; TRBD1 aligns across 9 bases. The CDR3 loop spans 14 amino acids. V lost 11 bases, J lost 3 bases, and 11 bases stayed unmatched. CDR1 and CDR2 (germline): ENHRY, SYGVKD. The CDR3 sequence: CASRTGQGIYEQYF. CDR3 in DNA: TGTGCCTCCCGGACTGGACAGGGGATCTACGAGCAGTACTTC.

This clonotype was picked up a small number of times. The chain employs TRBV6-2 or TRBV6-3 and TRBJ2-7; D remains unclear. The CDR3 is 11 residues long. CDR1 MNHEY and CDR2 SVGEGT come from the germline V gene. Trimming took 2 bases from V and 7 from J, leaving 6 bases between them. In DNA form, the CDR3 reads TGTGCCAGCAGTTACGTTTGGGAGCAGTACTTC. It specifies CASSYVWEQYF.

This clonotype has at least ten counts. The chain uses TRBV7-2 and TRBJ2-7; 9 bases are a match to TRBD2. Unmatched junction bases numbered 5, after V lost 4 bases and J lost 1 base. The CDR3 is 15 residues long. Germline V lookup: CDR1 SGHTA, CDR2 FQGNSA. The CDR3 region is CASSSRTSVSYEQYF. The CDR3 DNA reads TGTGCCAGCAGCTCTAGGACTAGCGTATCCTACGAGCAGTACTTC.

The V and J genes are TRBV14 and TRBJ2-5; TRBD1 might be the D (6 bases). V gave up 0 bases and J gave up 1 base, with 9 bases separating them. Looked up from germline, CDR1 is SGHDN and CDR2 is FVKESK. The CDR3 is 15 amino acids. The CDR3 loop is CASSQDRTAQETQYF. CDR3 in DNA: TGTGCCAGCAGCCAAGATCGGACAGCCCAAGAGACCCAGTACTTC.